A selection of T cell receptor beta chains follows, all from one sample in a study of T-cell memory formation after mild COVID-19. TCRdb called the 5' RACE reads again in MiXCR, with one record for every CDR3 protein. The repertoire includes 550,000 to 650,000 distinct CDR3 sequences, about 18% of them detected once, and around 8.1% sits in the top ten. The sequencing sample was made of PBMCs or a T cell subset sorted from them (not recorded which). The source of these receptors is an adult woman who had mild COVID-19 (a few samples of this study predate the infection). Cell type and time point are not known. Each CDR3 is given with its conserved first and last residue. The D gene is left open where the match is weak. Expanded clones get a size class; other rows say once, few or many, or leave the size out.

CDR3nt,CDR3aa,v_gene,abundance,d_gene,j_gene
TGCAGTGCTTGGAAGGGGGTTGACACTGAAGCTTTCTTT,CSAWKGVDTEAFF,TRBV20-1,-,-,TRBJ1-1
TGTGCCAGCACATCCCCTAGCGGGGGGAACACCGGGGAGCTGTTTTTT,CASTSPSGGNTGELFF,TRBV11-2,-,TRBD2,TRBJ2-2
TGCAGTGCTATTATTGTGGGTAGAGGCAATGAGCAGTTCTTC,CSAIIVGRGNEQFF,TRBV20-1,-,-,TRBJ2-1
TGCAGTGCTAGGAGTAGCGGGAACCCGAGAGATACGCAGTATTTT,CSARSSGNPRDTQYF,TRBV20-1,-,TRBD2,TRBJ2-3
TGCAGTGCTACCGGGACTAGCGGGAACACCGGGGAGCTGTTTTTT,CSATGTSGNTGELFF,TRBV20-1,many,TRBD2,TRBJ2-2
TGTGCCAGCAGTGAAGGGTTTTTCTGGACGCTTGAGGGTGGCTACACCTTC,CASSEGFFWTLEGGYTF,TRBV6-1,-,-,TRBJ1-2
TGTGCCAGCAGTCAAGGACAGGGGGCTTTGGGAAACACCATATATTTT,CASSQGQGALGNTIYF,TRBV6-6,few,TRBD1,TRBJ1-3
TGTGCCATCAGTCCTTATAACACCGGGGAGCTGTTTTTT,CAISPYNTGELFF,TRBV10-3,few,-,TRBJ2-2
TGTGCCACCAGACCGGGACAGGGCGTCGTTAGCGAGACCCAGTACTTC,CATRPGQGVVSETQYF,TRBV24-1,few,TRBD1,TRBJ2-5
TGTGCCTGGAGTGTACTAGAGACCCGGGATGGCTACACCTTC,CAWSVLETRDGYTF,TRBV30,few,-,TRBJ1-2
TGCAGCGTCGATTGCTACACCTTC,CSVDCYTF,TRBV29-1,once,-,TRBJ1-2
TGTGCCAGCAGCTTAACAGGGCAGGGAAAAACCGGGGAGCTGTTTTTT,CASSLTGQGKTGELFF,TRBV7-2,-,-,TRBJ2-2
TGTGCCATCCAGCAGCGCGGTTCCTACAATGAGCAGTTCTTC,CAIQQRGSYNEQFF,TRBV10-3,-,-,TRBJ2-1
TGTGCCAGCACCCTGAGCGGGACAGGTCCCCCGGGGGATGGCTACACCTTC,CASTLSGTGPPGDGYTF,TRBV12-3/TRBV12-4,few,TRBD1,TRBJ1-2
TGTGCCTGGAGTGTCCCGGCGGGAGTAAGGACAGATACGCAGTATTTT,CAWSVPAGVRTDTQYF,TRBV30,-,TRBD2,TRBJ2-3
TGTGCCAGCACCCCGCAAGGGGGGTATGGCTACACCTTC,CASTPQGGYGYTF,TRBV12-3/TRBV12-4,many,-,TRBJ1-2
TGTGCCAGCAGTCCTTCCGGGACAGGGGACAATGAGCAGTTCTTC,CASSPSGTGDNEQFF,TRBV6-2/TRBV6-3,few,TRBD1,TRBJ2-1
TGTGCCACCAGTGATTTCGGGACAGGGTTCTATGGCTACACCTTC,CATSDFGTGFYGYTF,TRBV24-1,few,TRBD1,TRBJ1-2
TGTGCCAGCATCCCGGGACCCAGCTACGAGCAGTACTTC,CASIPGPSYEQYF,TRBV7-6,-,-,TRBJ2-7
TGTGCCAGCAGCTCTAGCGGGCACTCCTACGAGCAGTACTTC,CASSSSGHSYEQYF,TRBV7-2,-,TRBD2,TRBJ2-7
TGTGCCAGCAGCTTAGTACCCTTTCTTCCTTTAAGTAGCGGGAGGGCCCCCAATGAGCAGTTCTTC,CASSLVPFLPLSSGRAPNEQFF,TRBV7-6,few,TRBD2,TRBJ2-1
TGTGCCAGCAGTTCCCTTAACGATGAGCAGTTCTTC,CASSSLNDEQFF,TRBV12-3/TRBV12-4,-,-,TRBJ2-1